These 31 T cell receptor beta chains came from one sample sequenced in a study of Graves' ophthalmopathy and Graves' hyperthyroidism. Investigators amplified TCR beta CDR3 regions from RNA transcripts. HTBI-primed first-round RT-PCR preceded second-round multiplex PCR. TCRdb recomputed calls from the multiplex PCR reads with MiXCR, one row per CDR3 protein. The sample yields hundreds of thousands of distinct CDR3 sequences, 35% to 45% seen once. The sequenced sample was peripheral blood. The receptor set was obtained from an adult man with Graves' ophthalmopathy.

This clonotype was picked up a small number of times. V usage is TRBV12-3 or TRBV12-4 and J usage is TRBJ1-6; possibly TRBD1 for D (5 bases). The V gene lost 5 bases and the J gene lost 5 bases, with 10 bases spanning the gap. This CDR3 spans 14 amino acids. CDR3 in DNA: TGTGCCAGCAGTACCGGGACTGATAATTCACCCCTCCACTTT. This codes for CASSTGTDNSPLHF.

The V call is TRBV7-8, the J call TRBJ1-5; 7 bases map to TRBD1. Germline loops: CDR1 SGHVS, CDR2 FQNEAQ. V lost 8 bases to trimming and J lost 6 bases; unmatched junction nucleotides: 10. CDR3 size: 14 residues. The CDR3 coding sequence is TGTGCCAGCGGCAGGCAGGGGGGGGGTCAGCCCCAGCATTTT. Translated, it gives CASGRQGGGQPQHF. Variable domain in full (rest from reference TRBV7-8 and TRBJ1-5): GAGVSQSPRYKVAKRGQDVALRCDPISGHVSLFWYQQALGQGPEFLTYFQNEAQLDKSGLPSDRFFAERPEGSVSTLKIQRTQQEDSAVYLCASGRQGGGQPQHFGDGTRLSIL.

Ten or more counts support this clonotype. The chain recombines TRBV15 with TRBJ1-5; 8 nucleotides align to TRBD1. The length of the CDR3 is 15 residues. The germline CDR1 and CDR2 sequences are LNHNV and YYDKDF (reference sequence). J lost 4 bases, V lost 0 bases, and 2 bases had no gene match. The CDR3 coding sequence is TGTGCCACCAGCAGAGATCGGACAGGGAATCAGCCCCAGCATTTT. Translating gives CATSRDRTGNQPQHF.

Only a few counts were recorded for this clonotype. DNA of the CDR3: TGCAGCGTTGACGGCGGGGACCAAGAGACCCAGTACTTC. This gives the protein CSVDGGDQETQYF. The chain has TRBV29-1 and TRBJ2-5; TRBD2 might be the D (6 bases). Germline CDR1 and CDR2: SQVTM and ANQGSEA. With 3 bases removed from V and 0 bases from J, the gap between germline ends came to 8 bases. The CDR3 covers 13 residues.

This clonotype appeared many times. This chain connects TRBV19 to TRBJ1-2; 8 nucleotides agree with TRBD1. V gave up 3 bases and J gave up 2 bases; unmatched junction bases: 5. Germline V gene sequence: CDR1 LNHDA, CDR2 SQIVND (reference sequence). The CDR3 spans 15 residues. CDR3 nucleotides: TGTGCCAGTAGTATGTCCGGACAGGGCAACTATGGCTACACCTTC. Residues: CASSMSGQGNYGYTF.

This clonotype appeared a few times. CDR3 residues: CASSIVSAGGYEQYF. The CDR3 DNA sequence: TGTGCCAGTAGTATAGTATCAGCGGGGGGATACGAGCAGTACTTC. The chain recombines TRBV19 with TRBJ2-7, with 9 bases matching TRBD2. With 1 base clipped from V and 4 bases from J, the junction kept 5 bases outside the gene matches. CDR3 size: 15 residues. CDR1 and CDR2 (germline): LNHDA, SQIVND (reference sequence).

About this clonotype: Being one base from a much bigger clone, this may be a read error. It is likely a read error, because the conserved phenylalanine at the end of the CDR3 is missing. The CDR3 DNA is TGCGCCAGCAGCTTGGGACAGACATACACCCTC. Protein product: CASSLGQTYTL. The V call is TRBV5-1, the J call TRBJ1-2; TRBD1 might be the D (5 bases). The CDR3 totals 11 residues. Germline values: CDR1 SGHRS, CDR2 YFSETQ. The V and J ends lost 0 bases and 11 bases respectively, with 8 bases between them.

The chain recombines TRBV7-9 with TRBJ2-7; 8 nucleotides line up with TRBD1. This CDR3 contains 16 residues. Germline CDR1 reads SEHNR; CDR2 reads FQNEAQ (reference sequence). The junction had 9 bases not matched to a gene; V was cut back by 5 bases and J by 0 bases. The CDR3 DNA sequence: TGTGCCAGCAGCCAGGGAGGCACAGGGGGCTCCTACGAGCAGTACTTC. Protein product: CASSQGGTGGSYEQYF.

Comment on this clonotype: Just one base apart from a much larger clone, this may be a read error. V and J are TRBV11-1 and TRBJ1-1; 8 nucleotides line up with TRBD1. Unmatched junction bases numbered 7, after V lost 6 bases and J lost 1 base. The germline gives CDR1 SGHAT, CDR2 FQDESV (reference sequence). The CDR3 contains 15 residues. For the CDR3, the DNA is TGTGCCAGCAGAGGACAGGGTTCCTGGAACACTGAAGCTTTCTTT. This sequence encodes CASRGQGSWNTEAFF.

The CDR3 protein is CAISNAGTGHATNEKLFF. The CDR3 nucleotides are TGTGCCATCAGTAACGCCGGGACAGGCCATGCAACTAATGAAAAACTGTTTTTT. V gene TRBV10-3 combines with J gene TRBJ1-4; TRBD1 matches at 8 bases. CDR3 length: 18 residues. The V and J ends lost 5 bases and 0 bases, in that order; junction bases with no gene match: 11. Germline loops: CDR1 ENHRY, CDR2 SYGVKD.

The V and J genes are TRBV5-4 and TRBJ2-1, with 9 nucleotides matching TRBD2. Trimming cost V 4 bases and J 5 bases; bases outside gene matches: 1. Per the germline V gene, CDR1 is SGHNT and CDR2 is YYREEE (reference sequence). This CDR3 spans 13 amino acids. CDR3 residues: CASSGLANNEQFF. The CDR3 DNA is TGTGCCAGCAGCGGACTAGCGAACAATGAGCAGTTCTTC.

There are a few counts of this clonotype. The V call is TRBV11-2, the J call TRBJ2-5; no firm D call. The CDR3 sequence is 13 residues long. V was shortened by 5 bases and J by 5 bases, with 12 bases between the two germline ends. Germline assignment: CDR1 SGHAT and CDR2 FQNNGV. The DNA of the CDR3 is TGTGCCAGCAGCGACCTTGCTGAGGAGACCCAGTACTTC. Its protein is CASSDLAEETQYF. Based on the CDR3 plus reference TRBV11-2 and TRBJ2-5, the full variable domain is EAGVAQSPRYKIIEKRQSVAFWCNPISGHATLYWYQQILGQGPKLLIQFQNNGVVDDSQLPKDRFSAERLKGVDSTLKIQPAKLEDSAVYLCASSDLAEETQYFGPGTRLLVL.

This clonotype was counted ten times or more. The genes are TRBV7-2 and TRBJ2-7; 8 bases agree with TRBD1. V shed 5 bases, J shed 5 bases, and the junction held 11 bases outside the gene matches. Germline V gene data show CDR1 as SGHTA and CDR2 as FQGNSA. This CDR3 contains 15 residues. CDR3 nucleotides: TGTGCCAGCAGCCCCCAGGGGGCGGTCTGGAACGAGCAGTACTTC. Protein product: CASSPQGAVWNEQYF.

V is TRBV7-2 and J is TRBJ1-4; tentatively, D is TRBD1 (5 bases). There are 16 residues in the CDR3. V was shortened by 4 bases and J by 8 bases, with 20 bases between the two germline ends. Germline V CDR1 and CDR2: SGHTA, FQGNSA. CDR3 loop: CASSYVVAGDGEKLFF. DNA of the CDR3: TGTGCCAGCAGCTATGTTGTAGCGGGGGATGGGGAAAAACTGTTTTTT.

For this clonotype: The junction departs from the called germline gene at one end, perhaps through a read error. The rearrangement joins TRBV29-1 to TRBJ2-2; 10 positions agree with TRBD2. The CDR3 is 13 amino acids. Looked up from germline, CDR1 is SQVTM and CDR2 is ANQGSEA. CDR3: CSVEASGRGEQFF. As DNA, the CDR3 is TGCAGCGTTGAAGCTAGCGGGAGAGGAGAGCAGTTTTTT.

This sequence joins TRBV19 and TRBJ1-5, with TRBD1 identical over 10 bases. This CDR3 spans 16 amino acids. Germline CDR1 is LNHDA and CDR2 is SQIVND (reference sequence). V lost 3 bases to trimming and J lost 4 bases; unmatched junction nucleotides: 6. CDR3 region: CASSIRQGAGNQPQHF. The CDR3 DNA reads TGTGCCAGTAGTATCAGACAGGGGGCGGGTAATCAGCCCCAGCATTTT.

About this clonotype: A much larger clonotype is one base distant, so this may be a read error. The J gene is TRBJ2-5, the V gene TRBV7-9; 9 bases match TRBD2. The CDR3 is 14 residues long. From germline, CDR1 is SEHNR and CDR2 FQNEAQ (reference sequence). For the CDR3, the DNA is TGTGTCAGCAGCGGGGGGACAGCACAAGAGACCCAGTACTTC. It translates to CVSSGGTAQETQYF.

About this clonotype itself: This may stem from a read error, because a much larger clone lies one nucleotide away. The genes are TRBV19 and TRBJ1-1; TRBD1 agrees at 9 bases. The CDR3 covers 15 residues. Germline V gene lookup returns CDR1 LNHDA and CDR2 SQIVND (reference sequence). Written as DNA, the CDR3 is TGTGTCAGTAGTCCGCGGGGACAGGGGAACACTGAAGCTTTCTTT. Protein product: CVSSPRGQGNTEAFF.

The CDR3, as DNA: TGCAGTTACGGGGGACGGCACCAAGAGACCCAGTACTTC. Translating it yields CSYGGRHQETQYF. The genes are TRBV29-1 and TRBJ2-5; D perhaps matches TRBD2 (6 bases). The CDR3 runs 13 residues. Germline V lookup: CDR1 SQVTM, CDR2 ANQGSEA.

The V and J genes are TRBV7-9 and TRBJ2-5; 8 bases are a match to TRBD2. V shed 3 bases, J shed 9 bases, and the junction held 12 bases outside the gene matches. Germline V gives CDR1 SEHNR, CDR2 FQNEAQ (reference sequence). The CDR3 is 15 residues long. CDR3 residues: CASSLEPGGGQAQYF. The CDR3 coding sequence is TGTGCCAGCAGCTTGGAGCCGGGGGGGGGTCAGGCCCAGTACTTC.

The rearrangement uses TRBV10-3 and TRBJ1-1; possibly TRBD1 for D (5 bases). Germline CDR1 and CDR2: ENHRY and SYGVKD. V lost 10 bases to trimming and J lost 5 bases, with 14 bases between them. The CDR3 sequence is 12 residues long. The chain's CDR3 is CASRDGGTEAFF. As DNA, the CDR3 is TGTGCCAGCAGAGATGGGGGTACTGAAGCTTTCTTT.

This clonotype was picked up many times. The CDR3 coding sequence is TGTGCCATCGGGGGAGGGGTGACGGGAGGAGGCTACACCTTC. Translation: CAIGGGVTGGGYTF. The chain links TRBV10-3 to TRBJ1-2, with D perhaps TRBD1 (5 bases). Germline V gene data show CDR1 as ENHRY and CDR2 as SYGVKD. This CDR3 region has 14 residues. The V end was cut by 8 bases, the J end by 8 bases, with 21 bases between.

CDR3 sequence: CASSPRTGSGSNEKLFF. The CDR3 DNA reads as TGTGCCAGCAGCCCACGGACAGGGTCCGGATCTAATGAAAAACTGTTTTTT. This sequence joins TRBV7-9 and TRBJ1-4; TRBD1 agrees at 8 bases. V lost 5 bases and J lost 3; bases outside the gene matches: 11. The CDR3 runs 17 residues. The germline V gene encodes CDR1 SEHNR and CDR2 FQNEAQ (reference sequence).

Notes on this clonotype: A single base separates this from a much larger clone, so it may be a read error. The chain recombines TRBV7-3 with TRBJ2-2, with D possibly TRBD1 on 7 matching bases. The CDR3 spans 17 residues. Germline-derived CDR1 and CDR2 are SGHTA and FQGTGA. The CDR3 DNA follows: TGTGCCTGCAGCTTCCCGTCAGGGGGGACGAACACCGGGGAGCTGTTTTTT. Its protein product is CACSFPSGGTNTGELFF. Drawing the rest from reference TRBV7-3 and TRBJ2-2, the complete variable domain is GAGVSQTPSNKVTEKGKYVELRCDPISGHTALYWYRQSLGQGPEFLIYFQGTGAADDSGLPNDRFFAVRPEGSVSTLKIQRTERGDSAVYLCACSFPSGGTNTGELFFGEGSRLTVL.

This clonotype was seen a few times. CDR3 bases: TGTGCCAGCAGTTACTCTGAACGGATCAACTATGGCTACACCTTC. This codes for CASSYSERINYGYTF. The chain couples TRBV6-2 or TRBV6-3 to TRBJ1-2, with D unclear. The germline CDR1 and CDR2 sequences are MNHEY and SVGEGT. There are 15 residues in the CDR3. The V gene lost 0 bases and the J gene lost 2 bases, with 10 bases spanning the gap.

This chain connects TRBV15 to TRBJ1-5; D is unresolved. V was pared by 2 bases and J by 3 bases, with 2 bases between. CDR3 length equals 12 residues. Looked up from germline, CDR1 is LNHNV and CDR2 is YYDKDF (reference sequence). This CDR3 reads CATSRLNQPQHF. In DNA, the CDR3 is TGTGCCACCAGCAGACTCAATCAGCCCCAGCATTTT.

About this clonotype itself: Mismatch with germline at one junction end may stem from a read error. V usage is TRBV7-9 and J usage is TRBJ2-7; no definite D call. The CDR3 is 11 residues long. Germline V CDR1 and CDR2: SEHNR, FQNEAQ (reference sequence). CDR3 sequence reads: CASCQVNEQCF. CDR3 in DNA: TGTGCCAGCTGCCAAGTAAACGAGCAGTGCTTC.

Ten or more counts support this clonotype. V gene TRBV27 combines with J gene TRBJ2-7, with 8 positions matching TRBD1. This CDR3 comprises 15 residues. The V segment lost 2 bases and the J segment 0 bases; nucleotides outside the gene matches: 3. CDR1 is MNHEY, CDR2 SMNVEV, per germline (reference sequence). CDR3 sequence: CASSLTTGDSYEQYF. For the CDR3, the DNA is TGTGCCAGCAGTTTAACGACAGGGGACTCCTACGAGCAGTACTTC.

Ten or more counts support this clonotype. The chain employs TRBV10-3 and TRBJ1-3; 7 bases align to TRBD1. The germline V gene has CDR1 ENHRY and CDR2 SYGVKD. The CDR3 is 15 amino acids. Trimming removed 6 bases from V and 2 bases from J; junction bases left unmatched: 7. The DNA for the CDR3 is TGTGCCATCAGAGAACGGACAGGCGCTGGAAACACCATATATTTT. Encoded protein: CAIRERTGAGNTIYF.

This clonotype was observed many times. The CDR3 bases are TGCAGTGCTAGAGATTCTGGGGGGATTGAGACCCAGTACTTC. It is translated as CSARDSGGIETQYF. This rearrangement joins TRBV20-1 to TRBJ2-5; possibly TRBD2 for D (6 bases). CDR1 is DFQATT, CDR2 SNEGSKA, per germline (reference sequence). The CDR3 has 14 amino acids. V lost 0 bases and J 5 bases, leaving 13 bases between the germline ends.

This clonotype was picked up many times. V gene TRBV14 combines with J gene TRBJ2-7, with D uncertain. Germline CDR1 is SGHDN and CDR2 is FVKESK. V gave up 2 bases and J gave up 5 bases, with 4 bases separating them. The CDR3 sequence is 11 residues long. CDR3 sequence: CASSQTNEQYF. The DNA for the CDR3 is TGTGCCAGCAGCCAAACCAACGAGCAGTACTTC.